Listed here is a single TCR beta chain. This sample is part of a study of OX40 agonist ivuxolimab in advanced cancers. Study summary: Patients were given ivuxolimab, an antibody that agonizes OX40 (CD134).

With 3 bases clipped from V and 2 bases from J, the junction kept 4 bases outside the gene matches. The length of the CDR3 is 14 residues. CDR1 and CDR2 (germline): MGHDK, SYGVNS. Profiled with immunoSEQ multiplex PCR; TCRdb holds only in-frame clones, not every one. Of 50,000 to 70,000 clones listed, 80% to 95% are singletons. This clonotype was sampled from an adult with an advanced solid tumor such as melanoma, head and neck, liver or kidney cancer. The chain is built from TRBV25-1 and TRBJ2-7, with 7 bases matching TRBD1. The sequences come from CD4+ or CD8+ T cells sorted from blood, collected in a trial of the OX40 agonist ivuxolimab. CDR3 sequence: CASSERGTAYEQYF. The CDR3 nucleotides are TGTGCCAGCAGTGAGAGGGGGACAGCCTACGAGCAGTACTTC.